Below, 22 T cell receptor beta chains from the same sample are listed, as sequenced in a study of OX40 agonist ivuxolimab in advanced cancers. Here immunoSEQ multiplex PCR was the method, and the copy in TCRdb shows in-frame clones only, minus some. The data show over 55,000 clones, with about 88% seen just once and around 3.6% held by the top ten. Source: CD4+ or CD8+ T cells sorted from blood, taken in a trial of the OX40 agonist ivuxolimab. The receptors here all came from an adult with an advanced solid tumor such as melanoma, head and neck, liver or kidney cancer.

The V gene is TRBV9, the J gene TRBJ2-6; unclear D gene. The CDR3 has 15 amino acids. Germline V lookup: CDR1 SGDLS, CDR2 YYNGEE. Trimming pared 0 bases from V and 0 bases from J, leaving 4 bases between. In DNA form, the CDR3 reads TGTGCCAGCAGCGTAGCGCCCTCTGGGGCCAACGTCCTGACTTTC. Translating gives CASSVAPSGANVLTF.

Note on this clone: This specimen includes other DNA sequences encoding the same CDR3. J is TRBJ2-5 and V is TRBV20-1; D call uncertain. The V end was cut by 3 bases, the J end by 4 bases, with 3 bases between. This CDR3 has 10 residues. Germline CDR1 reads DFQATT; CDR2 reads SNEGSKA (reference sequence). CDR3 region: CSARRETQYF. The CDR3 coding sequence is TGCAGTGCTAGGCGAGAGACCCAGTACTTC.

The rearrangement uses TRBV4-1 and TRBJ2-7; a possible D gene is TRBD1 (5 bases). V was clipped by 0 bases and J by 3 bases, with 15 bases between them. Per germline, CDR1 MGHRA and CDR2 YSYEKL. The CDR3 is 16 residues long. The CDR3 region is CASSQDTGHKGYEQYF. For the CDR3, the DNA is TGCGCCAGCAGCCAAGATACAGGACATAAAGGCTACGAGCAGTACTTC.

The DNA for the CDR3 is TGTGCCAGCAGCTCGGGACAGTCTAACTATGGCTACACCTTC. As protein: CASSSGQSNYGYTF. The chain carries TRBV5-6 and TRBJ1-2; 7 bases agree with TRBD1. Germline V gene lookup returns CDR1 SGHDT and CDR2 YYEEEE. This CDR3 spans 14 amino acids. The V segment lost 3 bases and the J segment 0 bases; nucleotides outside the gene matches: 2. The full variable domain, with the rest looked up from reference TRBV5-6 and TRBJ1-2, is DAGVTQSPTHLIKTRGQQVTLRCSPKSGHDTVSWYQQALGQGPQFIFQYYEEEERQRGNFPDRFSGHQFPNYSSELNVNALLLGDSALYLCASSSGQSNYGYTFGSGTRLTVV.

The chain recombines TRBV6-5 with TRBJ2-3; no clear D. CDR3 length equals 13 residues. Trimming left V 2 bases short and J 0 bases short, with 3 bases between. Germline values: CDR1 MNHEY, CDR2 SVGAGI. CDR3 nucleotide sequence: TGTGCCAGCAGTTACGGCAGCACAGATACGCAGTATTTT. It codes for CASSYGSTDTQYF.

The CDR3 is CASSLGTGSGETQYF. In DNA, the CDR3 is TGTGCCAGCTCCCTGGGAACAGGGAGTGGAGAGACCCAGTACTTC. The rearrangement uses TRBV4-2 and TRBJ2-5; maybe TRBD1 (6 bases). The V end was cut by 8 bases, the J end by 4 bases, with 20 bases between. The germline CDR1 and CDR2 sequences are LGHNA and YNFKEQ. This CDR3 spans 15 amino acids.

CDR3 nucleotides: TGTGCCAGCAGCCCGGGAGGTTCGGGCAATCAGCCCCAGCATTTT. Translation: CASSPGGSGNQPQHF. The chain couples TRBV6-5 to TRBJ1-5; no clear D gene. V lost 6 bases to trimming and J lost 2 bases, with 14 bases between them. From germline, CDR1 is MNHEY and CDR2 SVGAGI. The CDR3 is 15 residues long.

A few counts support this clone. This rearrangement joins TRBV7-9 to TRBJ2-7; D call uncertain. Germline CDR1 is SEHNR and CDR2 is FQNEAQ (reference sequence). The V end was cut by 5 bases, the J end by 3 bases, with 23 bases between. This CDR3 spans 17 amino acids. The CDR3 nucleotides are TGTGCCAGCAGCGGGATCTCCGGGCCGGTCCCAAGCTACGAGCAGTACTTC. This encodes CASSGISGPVPSYEQYF.

The V call is TRBV18, the J call TRBJ2-5; a weak D match, TRBD2 (5 bases). Between the trimmed V and J ends, which lost 6 bases and 5 bases, there was a span of 13 bases. Germline V lookup: CDR1 KGHSH, CDR2 LQKENI. This CDR3 comprises 13 residues. The CDR3 sequence is CASSLEREETQYF. Written as DNA, the CDR3 is TGTGCCAGCTCCTTGGAGAGGGAGGAGACCCAGTACTTC.

The gene calls are TRBV28 and TRBJ2-7; TRBD1 agrees at 7 bases. The germline gives CDR1 MDHEN, CDR2 SYDVKM. With V trimmed by 6 bases and J by 3 bases, 8 bases remained unmatched. The CDR3 totals 14 residues. DNA of the CDR3: TGTGCCAGCAGCCTCCGGGACAGTCTCTACGAGCAGTACTTC. Translated, it gives CASSLRDSLYEQYF.

The V call is TRBV19, the J call TRBJ1-4; D is uncertain. With 7 bases removed from V and 3 bases from J, the gap between germline ends came to 15 bases. The CDR3 contains 15 residues. CDR1 LNHDA and CDR2 SQIVND come from the germline V gene (reference sequence). The CDR3 DNA is TGTGCCAGTACCTTGCAATTGGGAGCTAATGAAAAACTGTTTTTT. Encoded protein: CASTLQLGANEKLFF.

The chain recombines TRBV4-2 with TRBJ2-2; D ambiguous. Germline V gene sequence: CDR1 LGHNA, CDR2 YNFKEQ. Trimming shortened V by 4 bases and J by 6 bases, and 6 bases separated the two germline ends. CDR3 size: 12 residues. CDR3 in amino acids: CASSLYSGELFF. The CDR3 DNA is TGTGCCAGCAGCCTTTATTCCGGGGAGCTGTTTTTT.

The rearrangement uses TRBV6-5 and TRBJ2-3; a possible D gene is TRBD2 (5 bases). CDR3 size: 15 residues. Deletions cut 0 bases from V and 2 bases from J, with 9 bases between. Germline loops: CDR1 MNHEY, CDR2 SVGAGI. As DNA, the CDR3 is TGTGCCAGCAGTTACTCTACGGGGATCACAGATACGCAGTATTTT. This sequence encodes CASSYSTGITDTQYF.

J is TRBJ1-1 and V is TRBV15; unclear D gene. The germline V and J ends were trimmed by 1 base and 4 bases, with 13 bases remaining between them. Germline CDR1 reads LNHNV; CDR2 reads YYDKDF (reference sequence). This CDR3 region has 15 residues. The CDR3 DNA follows: TGTGCCACCAGCAGAGTTGGACTCGAGGGCACTGAAGCTTTCTTT. It is translated as CATSRVGLEGTEAFF.

This sequence joins TRBV5-6 and TRBJ2-7, with TRBD2 as a possible D gene (6 bases). The germline gives CDR1 SGHDT, CDR2 YYEEEE. V was cut by 7 bases and J by 0 bases, with 20 bases left in between. CDR3 length: 16 amino acids. Here the CDR3 reads CASAGKFKPDSYEQYF. The CDR3 DNA sequence: TGTGCCAGCGCGGGGAAATTTAAGCCTGACTCCTACGAGCAGTACTTC. Together with reference TRBV5-6 and TRBJ2-7, the CDR3 gives the full variable domain: DAGVTQSPTHLIKTRGQQVTLRCSPKSGHDTVSWYQQALGQGPQFIFQYYEEEERQRGNFPDRFSGHQFPNYSSELNVNALLLGDSALYLCASAGKFKPDSYEQYFGPGTRLTVT.

This clone was detected only a few times. This chain links TRBV9 with TRBJ1-1; D is undetermined. CDR1 and CDR2 from the germline V gene are SGDLS and YYNGEE. Trimming cost V 3 bases and J 0 bases, with 6 bases left between them. CDR3 length equals 13 residues. CDR3 coding DNA: TGTGCCAGCAGCGGAACCCTGAACACTGAAGCTTTCTTT. Translation: CASSGTLNTEAFF.

The chain uses TRBV6-5 and TRBJ1-2, with D uncertain. The CDR3 contains 14 residues. The germline V and J ends were trimmed by 0 bases and 2 bases, with 7 bases remaining between them. Per germline, CDR1 MNHEY and CDR2 SVGAGI. CDR3 nucleotides: TGTGCCAGCAGTTACTCAGGCAGGAACTATGGCTACACCTTC. Translation gives CASSYSGRNYGYTF.

The chain joins TRBV6-5 to TRBJ1-1; D perhaps matches TRBD1 (6 bases). This CDR3 comprises 13 residues. Germline CDR1 reads MNHEY; CDR2 reads SVGAGI. V was pared by 9 bases and J by 7 bases, with 18 bases between. CDR3 region: CASWPSGGREAFF. CDR3 DNA: TGTGCCAGTTGGCCTTCGGGGGGCCGTGAAGCTTTCTTT.

The chain links TRBV6-6 to TRBJ1-2, with D unresolved. Looked up from germline, CDR1 is MNHNY and CDR2 is SVGAGI (reference sequence). Trimming took off 5 bases at V and 4 bases at J, with 8 bases between the two ends. CDR3 size: 12 residues. CDR3 protein: CASSPGTYGYTF. In DNA, the CDR3 is TGTGCCAGCAGTCCGGGCACCTATGGCTACACCTTC.

The V gene is TRBV9, the J gene TRBJ2-1, with D unclear. The V and J ends lost 4 bases and 1 base respectively, with 12 bases between them. The germline V gene encodes CDR1 SGDLS and CDR2 YYNGEE. This CDR3 has 15 residues. CDR3 sequence: CASSPKFFSYNEQFF. The DNA for the CDR3 is TGTGCCAGCAGCCCGAAGTTCTTTTCCTACAATGAGCAGTTCTTC.

The CDR3 protein is CASRVRSRWAGELFF. The CDR3 DNA sequence: TGTGCCAGCAGGGTTAGATCCCGGTGGGCCGGGGAGCTGTTTTTT. The chain uses TRBV5-6 and TRBJ2-2; the D is unclear. Germline CDR1 SGHDT, CDR2 YYEEEE. Between the trimmed V and J ends, which lost 5 bases and 6 bases, there was a span of 17 bases. The CDR3 runs to 15 residues. The whole variable domain, filled in from reference TRBV5-6 and TRBJ2-2, reads DAGVTQSPTHLIKTRGQQVTLRCSPKSGHDTVSWYQQALGQGPQFIFQYYEEEERQRGNFPDRFSGHQFPNYSSELNVNALLLGDSALYLCASRVRSRWAGELFFGEGSRLTVL.

About this clone itself: Distinct nucleotide sequences in the sample also encode this CDR3. The V and J genes are TRBV2 and TRBJ2-5; the match to TRBD2 covers 13 bases. The V gene's germline CDR1 is SNHLY and CDR2 FYNNEI. This CDR3 contains 16 residues. The V and J ends lost 1 base and 1 base, in that order; junction bases with no gene match: 0. The chain's CDR3 is CASSEGLAGGQETQYF. DNA of the CDR3: TGTGCCAGCAGTGAAGGACTAGCGGGGGGCCAAGAGACCCAGTACTTC.